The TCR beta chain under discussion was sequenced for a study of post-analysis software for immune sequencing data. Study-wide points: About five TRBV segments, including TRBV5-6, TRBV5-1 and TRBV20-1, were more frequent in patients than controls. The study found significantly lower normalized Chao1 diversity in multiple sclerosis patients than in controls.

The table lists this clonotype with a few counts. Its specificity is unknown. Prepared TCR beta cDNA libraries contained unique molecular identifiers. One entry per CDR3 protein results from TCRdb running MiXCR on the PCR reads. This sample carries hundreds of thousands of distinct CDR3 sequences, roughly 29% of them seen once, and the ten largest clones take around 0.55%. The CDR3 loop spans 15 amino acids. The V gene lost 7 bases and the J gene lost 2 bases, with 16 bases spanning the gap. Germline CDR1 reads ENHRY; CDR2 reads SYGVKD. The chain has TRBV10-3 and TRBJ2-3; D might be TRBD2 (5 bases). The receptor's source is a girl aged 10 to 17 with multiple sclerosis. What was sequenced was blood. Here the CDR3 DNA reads TGTGCCATCACCGGAGGCACCCAGATCACAGATACGCAGTATTTT. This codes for CAITGGTQITDTQYF.